These 15 T cell receptor beta chains were all obtained from the same sample, sequenced in a study of T-cell memory formation after mild COVID-19. TCRdb called the 5' RACE reads again in MiXCR, with one record for every CDR3 protein. The data show approximately 410,000 distinct CDR3 sequences, about a quarter seen once. Sequenced sample: PBMCs or a T cell subset sorted from them (not recorded which). The receptors originated from an adult woman who had mild COVID-19 (a few samples of this study predate the infection). Cell type and time point are not known.

This clonotype was picked up a small number of times. CDR3: CSVVGDRGGEQYF. The CDR3 region has the DNA TGCAGCGTTGTGGGGGACAGGGGTGGAGAGCAGTACTTC. The chain uses TRBV29-1 and TRBJ2-7; the match to TRBD1 covers 10 bases. The CDR3 runs 13 residues. J gave up 7 bases and V 4 bases, and 7 bases lay outside the gene matches. Germline CDR1 and CDR2: SQVTM and ANQGSEA.

The chain combines TRBV5-6 with TRBJ2-1, with D hard to call. Germline V gene data show CDR1 as SGHDT and CDR2 as YYEEEE. The CDR3 sequence is 13 residues long. The ends were cut back, 3 bases at V and 7 bases at J, with 11 bases in the middle. The CDR3 protein is CASSSGLSNEQFF. CDR3 in DNA: TGTGCCAGCAGCTCAGGTTTGAGTAATGAGCAGTTCTTC.

V gene TRBV5-1 combines with J gene TRBJ2-5; 8 bases are a match to TRBD1. With V trimmed by 3 bases and J by 5 bases, 9 bases remained unmatched. Germline V lookup: CDR1 SGHRS, CDR2 YFSETQ. This CDR3 comprises 15 residues. The CDR3 DNA is TGCGCCAGCAGCTCGGAGGACAGGGAGCAGGAGACCCAGTACTTC. The encoded protein is CASSSEDREQETQYF.

The chain is built from TRBV6-5 and TRBJ2-1; D unclear. Germline V gene sequence: CDR1 MNHEY, CDR2 SVGAGI. The CDR3 has 12 residues. V was pared by 4 bases and J by 7 bases, with 8 bases between. CDR3 DNA: TGTGCCAGCAGTTCCTTCCGGAATGAGCAGTTCTTC. It codes for CASSSFRNEQFF.

The table lists this clonotype with a few counts. The J gene is TRBJ2-1, the V gene TRBV3-1; 7 nucleotides agree with TRBD2. The germline V gene has CDR1 LGHDT and CDR2 YNNKEL (reference sequence). Trimming removed 0 bases from V and 11 bases from J; junction bases left unmatched: 13. The CDR3 sequence is 16 residues long. The CDR3 sequence: CASSQEGSSGPIKQFF. CDR3 in DNA: TGTGCCAGCAGCCAAGAGGGGTCTAGCGGACCGATTAAGCAGTTCTTC.

This clonotype came up a few times. The chain couples TRBV5-1 to TRBJ2-2; unclear D gene. The CDR3 covers 13 residues. Deletions cut 4 bases from V and 8 bases from J, with 12 bases between. Looked up from germline, CDR1 is SGHRS and CDR2 is YFSETQ. The CDR3 loop reads CASSPEGIGELFF. The CDR3 DNA sequence: TGCGCCAGCAGCCCGGAAGGTATAGGGGAGCTGTTTTTT.

The chain joins TRBV6-6 to TRBJ2-1, with 9 bases lining up with TRBD2. V dropped 5 bases and J dropped 8; count of bases not matched to a gene: 10. The CDR3 has 15 amino acids. Germline values: CDR1 MNHNY, CDR2 SVGAGI (reference sequence). The CDR3 nucleotides read TGTGCCAGCAGTACCGCCGGGACTAGCTTCGATGAGCAGTTCTTC. Amino acid sequence: CASSTAGTSFDEQFF.

This clonotype was counted between two and nine times. This chain connects TRBV7-8 to TRBJ2-7; 7 bases are shared with TRBD1. The V and J ends lost 3 bases and 2 bases, in that order; junction bases with no gene match: 4. The CDR3 runs to 14 residues. Germline V lookup: CDR1 SGHVS, CDR2 FQNEAQ. The DNA for the CDR3 is TGTGCCAGCAGCTTCACCGGGACAGCCTACGAGCAGTACTTC. Amino acid sequence: CASSFTGTAYEQYF.

The genes are TRBV7-9 and TRBJ2-7; D unclear. Trimming took 4 bases from V and 2 from J, leaving 9 bases between them. The CDR3 has 13 amino acids. Germline CDR1 reads SEHNR; CDR2 reads FQNEAQ (reference sequence). CDR3 residues: CASSSEPPYEQYF. CDR3 coding DNA: TGTGCCAGCAGCTCGGAGCCACCCTACGAGCAGTACTTC.

The chain employs TRBV18 and TRBJ1-1, with TRBD1 matching over 10 bases. After removal of 5 bases from V and 1 base from J, the junction contained 7 bases not matched to a gene. The CDR3 has 16 residues. Germline V gene lookup returns CDR1 KGHSH and CDR2 LQKENI. The chain's CDR3 is CASSARGQGTNTEAFF. The CDR3 bases are TGTGCCAGCTCAGCAAGGGGACAGGGGACGAACACTGAAGCTTTCTTT.

The genes are TRBV7-6 and TRBJ2-3; TRBD2 matches at 14 bases. V trimming: 4 bases; J trimming: 5 bases; junction bases outside the gene matches: 2. The CDR3 loop spans 15 amino acids. Germline lookup yields CDR1 SGHVS and CDR2 FNYEAQ. CDR3 DNA: TGTGCCAGCAGCTCGGGACTAGCGGGAGAAGATACGCAGTATTTT. Its protein product is CASSSGLAGEDTQYF.

The rearrangement uses TRBV20-1 and TRBJ2-7; D ambiguous. V was cut by 0 bases and J by 6 bases, with 9 bases left in between. CDR1 DFQATT and CDR2 SNEGSKA come from the germline V gene (reference sequence). This CDR3 spans 12 amino acids. CDR3 sequence reads: CSARDGVTEQYF. CDR3 coding DNA: TGCAGTGCTAGAGACGGAGTAACCGAGCAGTACTTC.

The V and J genes are TRBV4-2 and TRBJ2-3, with 13 bases lining up with TRBD2. With 4 bases clipped from V and 4 bases from J, the junction kept 5 bases outside the gene matches. Germline V lookup: CDR1 LGHNA, CDR2 YNFKEQ. The CDR3 is made up of 16 amino acids. The CDR3 spells CASSRTSGRMADTQYF. CDR3 sequence (DNA): TGTGCCAGCAGCCGGACTAGCGGGAGAATGGCAGATACGCAGTATTTT.

This clonotype appeared a few times. The chain couples TRBV7-9 to TRBJ1-2; no clear D. The CDR3 consists of 16 residues. CDR1 SEHNR and CDR2 FQNEAQ come from the germline V gene (reference sequence). V was clipped by 1 base and J by 3 bases, with 15 bases between them. The CDR3 DNA reads TGTGCCAGCAGCTTAGGCGGCGGTGGAGGAGACTATGGCTACACCTTC. Amino acids: CASSLGGGGGDYGYTF.

This clonotype was detected a few times. J is TRBJ2-7 and V is TRBV18; no firm D call. Germline CDR1 is KGHSH and CDR2 is LQKENI. V was clipped by 8 bases and J by 0 bases, with 14 bases between them. This CDR3 region has 14 residues. CDR3 amino acids: CASQLGRSSYEQYF. The DNA for the CDR3 is TGTGCCAGCCAGCTTGGGCGGAGCTCCTACGAGCAGTACTTC.